The T cell receptor (beta chain) under discussion was sequenced for a study of blood T cell repertoires in COVID-19. Whole-study context: The United States, Italy and Spain provided the acute and convalescent COVID-19 samples. Sources were T cells, B-cell-depleted T cells, or PBMCs; the material itself was cDNA or gDNA.

This clone was picked up a small number of times. V lost 10 bases to trimming and J lost 6 bases; unmatched junction nucleotides: 14. CDR3 length: 15 residues. Germline V gene lookup returns CDR1 MDHEN and CDR2 SYDVKM. In the source study's methods: Amplified reference gene primers provided the basis for estimating nucleated cell counts. The table came from immunoSEQ multiplex PCR; TCRdb's copy has only in-frame clones and leaves some out. The V and J calls and clone size are taken from that table; D and trimming were inferred from the DNA. Of some 200,000 clones listed, about 91% were seen once; the top ten hold about 9.4%.

This rearrangement joins TRBV28 to TRBJ2-4, with TRBD1 matching over 8 bases. Sequencing was carried out using PBMCs or T cells enriched from blood (not recorded which). This TCR was sampled from a young man with acute COVID-19. As DNA, the CDR3 is TGTGCCACCGTACCCGGGGACAGGACGACAAACATTCAGTACTTC. This sequence encodes CATVPGDRTTNIQYF.